This T cell receptor beta chain was captured in a study of shared clonotypes between healthy human individuals (dated by TCRdb to about 2020). A note on the overall study: Two women and a few men aged 18 to 49 years were included in the cohort. The study deeply sequenced blood TCR repertoires of five healthy adults to estimate repertoire size and the extent of clonotype sharing between individuals. Between about 0.9 and 8.9 billion PBMCs per donor were obtained by leukapheresis. To increase sequencing depth and limit assay-specific biases, different laboratories used diverse techniques to prepare libraries and sequence TCR repertoires. The paper's findings and limits, for the study overall: The genetic and exposure-history diversity represented was limited by the small number of donors. Based on pairwise subsampling, the degree of clonotype sharing among donors was expected to be affected by sequencing depth. Sampling was restricted to blood, and TCR repertoires in tissue are likely to differ from TCR repertoires in blood.

Worth noting for this clone: What antigen it recognizes has not been identified. It has no much larger one-base neighbor in the sample; base qualities were not kept.

Donors were healthy HIV-negative adults with no recently reported acute infections or vaccinations. All donors were Caucasian adults living in Nashville, Tennessee, USA. For unsorted samples, some 90 million PBMCs were counted and genomic DNA was extracted with the QIAamp DNA Blood Mini kit. Blood was obtained by leukapheresis, after which PBMCs were separated by Ficoll-Histopaque density gradient centrifugation and cryopreserved in liquid nitrogen vapor phase. The germline V gene specifies MDHEN as CDR1 and SYDVKM as CDR2. V loses 6 bases of germline sequence and J loses 5 bases, and the interval between the two ends is 16 bases. From its cysteine to its phenylalanine, the CDR3 spans 14 amino acids. The entry retains the CDR3 DNA only, 42 bases that are in frame from base 1. Using the deep immunoSEQ assay, multiplex PCR amplified TCR CDR3 regions from genomic DNA. Extracted genomic DNA from each cell subset was spread evenly across all wells of several immunoSEQ 96-well plates, with each plate serving as a replicate. For unsorted PBMC, 250 to 350 ng genomic DNA, equal to 32,000 or so T cell genomes, was loaded into each replicate PCR. Genomic DNA from unsorted PBMC was sequenced over ten immunoSEQ deep assay plates. Purified libraries were measured with a Qubit 3.0 fluorometer, size-checked on a Bioanalyzer 2100, and measured again with the KAPA Library Quantification kit. A separate single-read 150-cycle Illumina NextSeq 550 flow cell was used to sequence each immunoSEQ 96-well plate. Concerning the study's data processing: Because only junctional sequences without quality scores were contained in the immunoSEQ output, filtering matching that applied to full-length reads could not be performed. Sequences were annotated with PyIR, a Python wrapper for IgBLAST v1.9, and V/J genes and CDR3 were assigned using IMGT germline references. Reads with weak V/J assignments (E-value above 1e-6), missing CDR3, stop codons, out-of-frame junctions, or ambiguous translated residues were removed. V3J clonotypes were defined as sequences sharing the same inferred V gene, J gene, and CDR3 amino acid sequence. The percentage overlap between two repertoires was calculated by dividing the number of shared unique clonotypes by the size of the smaller repertoire. Richness of each repertoire was evaluated using RTK rarefaction, the Chao1 estimator, and Recon v2.1 estimates of unobserved clonotypes. TCRdb re-hosts the immuneACCESS table, in-frame sequences only. Its copies lack some clones; in the studies checked, an unresolved V gene accounts for under half of them, and the cause for the rest is not known. V, J and clone size reflect that table, while D and trimming were determined from the DNA. The sample has 400,000 to 600,000 clones on record, 75% to 80% of them singletons. About an eighth of the sample belongs to the ten largest clones.

The rearranged segments are TRBV28 and TRBJ1-2, with TRBD1 perhaps the D gene, on 5 matching bases. The receptor comes from a woman aged 35 to 49 in good health. Some clones in this sample may be carry-over from other donors' samples. The sequenced material came from PBMCs. CDR3 loop: CASSRSTGEYGYTF. The sequenced DNA: TGTGCCAGCAGCAGGAGTACGGGGGAATATGGCTACACCTTC.